Described below is a single T cell receptor beta chain sequence and its context. Its antigen is not yet known. No much larger clone is present one base from it, and per-base qualities are unavailable. The sample originates from a study of blood T cell repertoires in COVID-19 (dated by TCRdb to the early 2020s). Background for the entire study: Samples covering the acute and convalescent phases of COVID-19 were provided by collaborators in the United States, Italy and Spain. The material from the prospective study consisted of cDNA or gDNA derived from T cells, B-cell-depleted T cells, or PBMCs. Subjects who had been exposed to COVID-19, were actively infected with it, or had recovered from it provided the deeply sampled blood TCRbeta repertoires that made up the dataset. The repertoires were made available in a free public database intended to serve as a resource for research on the immune response to SARS-CoV-2. The samples were drawn from two sources: the first 160 participants of the ongoing ImmuneRACE study, and 950 to 1,500 subjects contributed by 6 global collaborators. Sample metadata almost always included a de-identified subject ID, COVID-19 status, age in years and sex. HLA class I and class II types, where available, came from metadata supplied by the sample provider rather than from assay-based typing.

Findings and caveats that apply to the study as a whole: The quantity of clinical and demographic metadata differed by source and by participant and was supplied without curation.

From V the trimming removes 6 bases and from J it removes 4 bases, while the gene matches leave 12 bases of the junction unaccounted for. Measured from the cysteine to the phenylalanine, the CDR3 is 17 residues long. Of the read, only the CDR3 DNA is kept; its 51 bases are in frame from base 1. CDR1 and CDR2 are read off the germline V gene (reference sequence) as LNHDA and SQIVND. The collaborating institutions used their own protocols to collect whole blood in K2EDTA tubes. Collaborator samples were shipped for TCRbeta analysis as frozen whole blood, isolated PBMCs, or DNA extracted from either sample type. The immunoSEQ Assay, a bias-controlled multiplex PCR, was used to amplify TCRbeta CDR3 regions from genomic DNA. The source study handled its data this way. The number of nucleated cells in each sample was estimated by amplification of reference gene primers within the assay. To quantify the absolute abundance of each unique TCRbeta CDR3 rearrangement, sequence reads were collapsed and filtered. Productive Simpson clonality was computed per sample as the square root of Simpson's diversity index over productive rearrangements. The table comes from immuneACCESS by way of TCRdb, which keeps in-frame sequences with V and J called. Part of the clones is missing from these tables; in studies checked, under half for an unresolved V gene and the rest for unknown reasons. From that table come the V and J calls and clone size; the DNA was used to work out D and trimming. The sample table contains 270,000 or so clones; only one count was recorded for 85% to 90% of them. Roughly 4.8% of the sample is in the top ten clones.

This receptor was identified in a man aged 40-49 years with acute or convalescent COVID-19. Material for sequencing was peripheral blood. The chain is made from TRBV19 and TRBJ2-2; TRBD1 agrees with 9 junctional bases. The encoded CDR3 is CASSGVLGQGGTGELFF. The nucleotide sequence reads TGTGCCAGTAGCGGGGTCTTGGGACAGGGCGGCACCGGGGAGCTGTTTTTT.